Each of the 2 T cell receptor beta chains below was sequenced from the same sample in a study of OX40 agonist ivuxolimab in advanced cancers. Profiling relied on immunoSEQ multiplex PCR, and the TCRdb table lists in-frame clones only, not all of them. The sample includes 90,000 or so clones, 89% of them seen just once. The specimen comprised CD4+ or CD8+ T cells sorted from blood, sampled in a trial of the OX40 agonist ivuxolimab. The receptors derive from an adult with an advanced solid tumor such as melanoma, head and neck, liver or kidney cancer.

The chain employs TRBV1 and TRBJ1-2. TRBV1 is a pseudogene locus. This CDR3 spans 15 amino acids. The DNA for the CDR3 is TGCACCAGCAGCCAAGGTTTAGGAGGCGGCTATGGCTACACCTTC. It is translated as CTSSQGLGGGYGYTF.

This clone was detected once. This rearrangement joins TRBV30 to TRBJ1-2, with unresolved D. This CDR3 is built from 13 residues. The V end was cut by 0 bases, the J end by 4 bases, with 9 bases between. The germline CDR1 and CDR2 sequences are GTSNPN and SVGIG (reference sequence). CDR3: CAWSVAGAYGYTF. The CDR3 DNA follows: TGTGCCTGGAGTGTCGCCGGAGCCTATGGCTACACCTTC.